These 21 T cell receptor beta chains came from one sample sequenced in a study of cytomegalovirus exposure and HLA in healthy donors. The primer mix had 60 Vbeta and 13 Jbeta primers. Some clones are missing from TCRdb's copy, which holds only in-frame ones; the method was immunoSEQ multiplex PCR. This listing includes about 77,000 clones. The sample consisted of PBMCs. Receptors originate from a man aged 45 to 65 in good health and CMV-seropositive.

This rearrangement joins TRBV10-2 to TRBJ2-1, with 8 bases fitting TRBD2. Germline loops: CDR1 WSHSY, CDR2 SAAADI. The CDR3 spans 13 residues. V gave up 6 bases and J gave up 7 bases; unmatched junction bases: 5. The CDR3 spells CASSGRAWNEQFF. The CDR3 bases are TGCGCCAGCAGCGGGAGGGCCTGGAATGAGCAGTTCTTC.

This chain links TRBV7-6 with TRBJ1-5; D may be TRBD1 (5 bases). Germline V gene sequence: CDR1 SGHVS, CDR2 FNYEAQ. The CDR3 runs 13 residues. V lost 1 base, J lost 5 bases, and 6 bases lay in between. In nucleotides, the CDR3 is TGTGCCAGCAGCTTAGGGGGGGATCAGCCCCAGCATTTT. Its protein is CASSLGGDQPQHF.

The J gene is TRBJ1-3, the V gene TRBV7-9, with D unresolved. The CDR3 loop spans 14 amino acids. In germline, CDR1 is SEHNR, CDR2 FQNEAQ (reference sequence). V was clipped by 5 bases and J by 1 base, with 9 bases between them. CDR3 nucleotides: TGTGCCAGCAGCCTAGGCGTTTCTGGAAACACCATATATTTT. Amino acids: CASSLGVSGNTIYF.

The CDR3 loop is CASSLEAGGRNSPLHF. CDR3 coding DNA: TGCGCCAGCAGCTTGGAGGCAGGGGGCCGTAATTCACCCCTCCACTTT. The chain combines TRBV5-1 with TRBJ1-6; 8 bases agree with TRBD1. This CDR3 has 16 residues. Germline V CDR1 and CDR2: SGHRS, YFSETQ. V shed 0 bases and J 6 bases; nucleotides not matched to a gene: 5.

The rearrangement uses TRBV9 and TRBJ2-3; no reliable D call. This CDR3 has 13 amino acids. Germline CDR1 and CDR2: SGDLS and YYNGEE. Deletions cut 4 bases from V and 2 bases from J, with 8 bases between. CDR3 in amino acids: CASSFQYTDTQYF. The CDR3 DNA is TGTGCCAGCAGCTTTCAGTACACAGATACGCAGTATTTT.

The chain is built from TRBV19 and TRBJ2-7; a weak D match, TRBD2 (6 bases). Trimming removed 5 bases at V and 7 bases at J, with 21 bases between. The CDR3 has 15 amino acids. CDR1 is LNHDA, CDR2 SQIVND, per germline (reference sequence). The CDR3 DNA is TGTGCCAGTAGTCCCCGGGACTCCGTTTTAAGGGAGCAGTACTTC. Amino acids: CASSPRDSVLREQYF.

CDR3 DNA sequence: TGTGCCAGCAGCGTTGGACAGGGGACCGGGGAGCTGTTTTTT. Translation: CASSVGQGTGELFF. The V call is TRBV11-3, the J call TRBJ2-2; 9 bases map to TRBD1. CDR3 size: 14 residues. Germline trimming cut 5 bases from V and 5 bases from J; bases unmatched to any gene: 3. The germline gives CDR1 SGHNT, CDR2 YENEEA.

This sequence joins TRBV18 and TRBJ2-5; 7 bases are shared with TRBD2. With V trimmed by 5 bases and J by 2 bases, 2 bases remained unmatched. The CDR3 runs 13 residues. Germline V CDR1 and CDR2: KGHSH, LQKENI. CDR3 loop: CASSWEGQETQYF. The CDR3 DNA reads as TGTGCCAGCTCATGGGAGGGGCAAGAGACCCAGTACTTC.

CDR3 region: CASGGQGLGYTF. The CDR3 nucleotides read TGTGCCAGCGGAGGACAGGGTCTTGGCTACACCTTC. The chain employs TRBV7-9 and TRBJ1-2; 8 bases are a match to TRBD1. The CDR3 spans 12 residues. Per germline, CDR1 SEHNR and CDR2 FQNEAQ (reference sequence). The trim removed 8 bases at V and 7 bases at J, leaving 6 bases unmatched. Complete variable domain (other parts from reference TRBV7-9 and TRBJ1-2): DTGVSQNPRHKITKRGQNVTFRCDPISEHNRLYWYRQTLGQGPEFLTYFQNEAQLEKSRLLSDRFSAERPKGSFSTLEIQRTEQGDSAMYLCASGGQGLGYTFGSGTRLTVV.

As regards this clone: This CDR3 fails to terminate in the conserved phenylalanine or tryptophan, so it likely reflects a read error. The DNA is omitted, as the CDR3 cannot be located on it reliably, and the CDR3 follows TCRdb's listing. The chain links TRBV21-1 to TRBJ1-2; TRBD1 reflects the table's D call only, with no check against the DNA. TRBV21-1 is a listed pseudogene. Including both end residues, the CDR3 is 11 amino acids long. This CDR3 is CASSTPFTGER.

This chain links TRBV2 with TRBJ2-7, with TRBD2 identical over 7 bases. Germline values: CDR1 SNHLY, CDR2 FYNNEI. Unmatched junction bases numbered 6, after V lost 4 bases and J lost 0 bases. This CDR3 has 15 residues. The CDR3 is CASSAGRPSSYEQYF. The CDR3 DNA reads as TGTGCCAGCAGTGCCGGGAGGCCAAGCTCCTACGAGCAGTACTTC.

The rearrangement uses TRBV11-2 and TRBJ2-7; a possible D gene is TRBD2 (5 bases). The germline V gene encodes CDR1 SGHAT and CDR2 FQNNGV. This CDR3 has 13 residues. Trimming removed 5 bases from V and 5 bases from J, with 13 bases in between. The CDR3 spells CASSHSWTDEQYV. The CDR3 DNA is TGTGCCAGCAGCCACTCATGGACTGACGAGCAGTACGTC.

This chain links TRBV5-1 with TRBJ2-2; TRBD1 aligns across 11 bases. CDR3 length: 15 residues. Germline CDR1 is SGHRS and CDR2 is YFSETQ. With V trimmed by 0 bases and J by 9 bases, 4 bases remained unmatched. In DNA form, the CDR3 reads TGCGCCAGCAGCTTGGGGACAGGGGGCCGGAGGGAGCTGTTTTTT. Encoded protein: CASSLGTGGRRELFF.

The chain joins TRBV28 to TRBJ1-1, with D possibly TRBD1 on 5 matching bases. Germline assignment: CDR1 MDHEN and CDR2 SYDVKM. V dropped 6 bases and J dropped 4 bases, with 18 bases sitting between them. The CDR3 has 15 residues. The CDR3 reads CASRQIAYGGTEAFF. The CDR3 DNA reads TGTGCCAGCAGGCAGATAGCATACGGGGGCACTGAAGCTTTCTTT.

The gene calls are TRBV25-1 and TRBJ1-2; D may be TRBD1 (5 bases). From germline, CDR1 is MGHDK and CDR2 SYGVNS. The CDR3 has 14 residues. V was clipped by 2 bases and J by 5 bases, with 12 bases between them. The chain's CDR3 is CASSENGGRYGYTF. The CDR3 DNA sequence: TGTGCCAGCAGTGAAAACGGGGGAAGGTATGGCTACACCTTC.

The chain links TRBV6-1 to TRBJ1-5; D possibly corresponds to TRBD1 (5 bases). Germline lookup yields CDR1 MNHNS and CDR2 SASEGT. The CDR3 sequence is 15 residues long. The germline V and J ends were trimmed by 6 bases and 3 bases, with 15 bases remaining between them. CDR3 amino acids: CASSTGTDYNQPQHF. The CDR3 nucleotides read TGTGCCAGCAGCACCGGGACGGACTACAATCAGCCCCAGCATTTT.

The chain is built from TRBV11-3 and TRBJ1-1; tentatively, D is TRBD1 (5 bases). In germline, CDR1 is SGHNT, CDR2 YENEEA. This CDR3 region has 13 residues. V was clipped by 0 bases and J by 6 bases, with 8 bases between them. CDR3 DNA sequence: TGTGCCAGCAGCTTAGAGGGGGGGTCTGAAGCTTTCTTT. As protein: CASSLEGGSEAFF. Variable domain in full (rest from reference TRBV11-3 and TRBJ1-1): EAGVVQSPRYKIIEKKQPVAFWCNPISGHNTLYWYLQNLGQGPELLIRYENEEAVDDSQLPKDRFSAERLKGVDSTLKIQPAELGDSAVYLCASSLEGGSEAFFGQGTRLTVV.

Here the CDR3 DNA reads TGTGCCAGCAGCAGCGGCCAGGATTACGAGCAGTACTTC. It yields the protein CASSSGQDYEQYF. The J gene is TRBJ2-7, the V gene TRBV7-6, with D possibly being TRBD2 (5 bases). The CDR3 consists of 13 residues. Germline CDR1 reads SGHVS; CDR2 reads FNYEAQ. V shed 5 bases and J shed 4 bases, with 12 bases lying between them.

V gene TRBV20-1 combines with J gene TRBJ1-2, with D unresolved. Germline values: CDR1 DFQATT, CDR2 SNEGSKA (reference sequence). This CDR3 is built from 10 residues. V lost 3 bases, J lost 8 bases, and 7 bases lay in between. Here the CDR3 DNA reads TGCAGTGCTAGTAGCGGGGGCTACACCTTC. It codes for CSASSGGYTF.

The chain recombines TRBV4-2 with TRBJ1-1; D ambiguous. There are 15 residues in the CDR3. V was cut by 0 bases and J by 1 base, with 9 bases left in between. Germline-derived CDR1 and CDR2 are LGHNA and YNFKEQ. CDR3 sequence: CASSQDEQRNTEAFF. CDR3 DNA sequence: TGTGCCAGCAGCCAAGATGAACAGAGGAACACTGAAGCTTTCTTT.

The gene calls are TRBV4-1 and TRBJ2-7, with D possibly matching TRBD1 (6 bases). Trimming shortened V by 1 base and J by 1 base, and 23 bases separated the two germline ends. The germline V gene has CDR1 MGHRA and CDR2 YSYEKL. The CDR3 is 19 residues long. CDR3 coding DNA: TGCGCCAGCAGCCAAGTACGGCCTTGGGGGCGACGAGAGTCCTACGAGCAGTACTTC. Protein sequence: CASSQVRPWGRRESYEQYF.